Shown below are 17 T cell receptor beta chains from a single sample sequenced in a study of cytomegalovirus exposure and HLA in healthy donors. A multiplex PCR was run with 60 Vbeta primers and 13 Jbeta primers. TCRdb keeps only in-frame clones here, not all; method: immunoSEQ multiplex PCR. The sample has some 130,000 clones, roughly 80% seen once; the top ten hold over 2%. Sequences were obtained from PBMCs. The receptors here all came from a man aged 25-45 years in good health and CMV-seronegative.

The chain recombines TRBV5-4 with TRBJ2-2, with TRBD2 as a possible D gene (5 bases). The V gene lost 1 base and the J gene lost 0 bases, with 7 bases spanning the gap. Germline CDR1 and CDR2: SGHNT and YYREEE (reference sequence). This CDR3 region has 15 residues. CDR3 nucleotide sequence: TGTGCCAGCAGCTTGCCGGGGACGAACACCGGGGAGCTGTTTTTT. It translates to CASSLPGTNTGELFF. Using reference TRBV5-4 and TRBJ2-2 for the parts outside the CDR3, the full variable domain is ETGVTQSPTHLIKTRGQQVTLRCSSQSGHNTVSWYQQALGQGPQFIFQYYREEENGRGNFPPRFSGLQFPNYSSELNVNALELDDSALYLCASSLPGTNTGELFFGEGSRLTVL.

The chain joins TRBV30 to TRBJ2-1, with D possibly matching TRBD1 (5 bases). The CDR3 is 13 residues long. CDR1 and CDR2 (germline): GTSNPN, SVGIG (reference sequence). Trimming cost V 8 bases and J 10 bases, with 21 bases left between them. CDR3 sequence (DNA): TGTGCCCGGTCCCAAGGTTGGGGCCGGGAGCAGTTCTTC. It encodes CARSQGWGREQFF.

V and J are TRBV18 and TRBJ2-1; TRBD2 matches at 12 bases. Germline V gene data show CDR1 as KGHSH and CDR2 as LQKENI. The trim removed 3 bases at V and 6 bases at J, leaving 9 bases unmatched. The length of the CDR3 is 17 residues. The CDR3, as DNA: TGTGCCAGCTCACCGACTCTTGGACTAGCGGGACCCAATGAGCAGTTCTTC. Translation gives CASSPTLGLAGPNEQFF.

The rearrangement joins TRBV10-3 to TRBJ2-3; tentatively, D is TRBD1 (6 bases). Germline V lookup: CDR1 ENHRY, CDR2 SYGVKD. CDR3 length: 14 residues. With 8 bases removed from V and 4 bases from J, the gap between germline ends came to 16 bases. CDR3 amino acids: CAIAATQGADTQYF. The CDR3 DNA follows: TGTGCCATCGCTGCTACACAGGGCGCAGATACGCAGTATTTT.

This clone was found once. This rearrangement joins TRBV30 to TRBJ2-1, with 10 bases aligning to TRBD2. The germline CDR1 and CDR2 sequences are GTSNPN and SVGIG (reference sequence). With V trimmed by 0 bases and J by 7 bases, 6 bases remained unmatched. CDR3 length equals 15 residues. CDR3 coding DNA: TGTGCCTGGAGTGTAAGGCTAGCGGGAGTGAATGAGCAGTTCTTC. Amino acids: CAWSVRLAGVNEQFF.

This sequence joins TRBV6-5 and TRBJ2-7, with 7 bases matching TRBD1. This CDR3 spans 14 amino acids. V gave up 6 bases and J gave up 4 bases; unmatched junction bases: 9. Germline assignment: CDR1 MNHEY and CDR2 SVGAGI. For the CDR3, the DNA is TGTGCCAGCAGACGACCGGGACAGCCTTACGAGCAGTACTTC. Amino acids: CASRRPGQPYEQYF.

The sample holds a few counts of this clone. This rearrangement joins TRBV18 to TRBJ2-1; 7 bases match TRBD2. Germline-derived CDR1 and CDR2 are KGHSH and LQKENI. V lost 4 bases, J lost 3 bases, and 6 bases stayed unmatched. CDR3 length equals 15 residues. The CDR3 sequence: CASSLDAGVYNEQFF. CDR3 bases: TGTGCCAGCTCACTCGATGCGGGAGTCTACAATGAGCAGTTCTTC.

This clone was detected a few times. As DNA, the CDR3 is TGTGCCAGTAGTCGGGGTCCTGGTAGCTCTGAGCAGTTCTTC. This gives the protein CASSRGPGSSEQFF. The chain uses TRBV19 and TRBJ2-1; D possibly corresponds to TRBD2 (5 bases). The ends were cut back, 5 bases at V and 9 bases at J, with 17 bases in the middle. The CDR3 sequence is 14 residues long. Germline V CDR1 and CDR2: LNHDA, SQIVND (reference sequence).

V and J are TRBV5-6 and TRBJ2-1, with 7 bases fitting TRBD2. The CDR3 sequence is 14 residues long. Germline-derived CDR1 and CDR2 are SGHDT and YYEEEE. V trimming: 7 bases; J trimming: 4 bases; junction bases outside the gene matches: 8. CDR3 DNA: TGTGCCAGCGGCCCCAGCGGGACGTACAATGAGCAGTTCTTC. Protein sequence: CASGPSGTYNEQFF.

Regarding this clone: At one end the junction does not follow the germline gene, possibly because of a read error. This chain links TRBV18 with TRBJ2-7; the match to TRBD1 covers 8 bases. Germline V CDR1 and CDR2: KGHSH, LQKENI. The CDR3 has 18 residues. The CDR3 sequence is CASSHEEPGQAVSSEQYF. As DNA, the CDR3 is TGTGCCAGCTCACACGAAGAACCGGGACAGGCGGTTTCCTCCGAGCAGTACTTC.

The chain links TRBV7-9 to TRBJ2-5; TRBD2 matches 7 bases. The trim removed 5 bases at V and 4 bases at J, leaving 10 bases unmatched. The germline gives CDR1 SEHNR, CDR2 FQNEAQ (reference sequence). The CDR3 sequence is 15 residues long. In DNA form, the CDR3 reads TGTGCCAGCAGCCTTCGCGGGAGAAACTCAGAGACCCAGTACTTC. This codes for CASSLRGRNSETQYF.

This rearrangement joins TRBV5-1 to TRBJ2-3; 7 bases match TRBD1. Germline trimming cut 4 bases from V and 0 bases from J; bases unmatched to any gene: 5. From germline, CDR1 is SGHRS and CDR2 YFSETQ. This CDR3 is built from 15 residues. The CDR3 is CASSQTGQSTDTQYF. CDR3 nucleotide sequence: TGCGCCAGCAGCCAAACGGGACAGAGCACAGATACGCAGTATTTT. The full variable domain, rest sourced from reference TRBV5-1 and TRBJ2-3, is KAGVTQTPRYLIKTRGQQVTLSCSPISGHRSVSWYQQTPGQGLQFLFEYFSETQRNKGNFPGRFSGRQFSNSRSEMNVSTLELGDSALYLCASSQTGQSTDTQYFGPGTRLTVL.

This clone was detected only once. The V and J genes are TRBV28 and TRBJ2-5; the D gene is possibly TRBD1 (6 bases). The germline CDR1 and CDR2 sequences are MDHEN and SYDVKM. The CDR3 is 14 amino acids. V dropped 6 bases and J dropped 1 base, with 12 bases sitting between them. The CDR3 spells CASSSQGAQETQYF. The CDR3 DNA sequence: TGTGCCAGCAGCTCACAGGGCGCCCAAGAGACCCAGTACTTC.

The V gene is TRBV10-1, the J gene TRBJ2-7; 9 bases match TRBD1. This CDR3 comprises 15 residues. With V trimmed by 6 bases and J by 7 bases, 13 bases remained unmatched. The V gene's germline CDR1 is WNHNN and CDR2 SYGVQD (reference sequence). The CDR3: CASSDPGQGPLEQYF. Written as DNA, the CDR3 is TGCGCCAGCAGCGACCCGGGACAGGGACCCCTGGAGCAGTACTTC.

The V gene is TRBV7-2, the J gene TRBJ1-1; tentatively, D is TRBD1 (6 bases). The CDR3 length is 14 residues. Germline values: CDR1 SGHTA, CDR2 FQGNSA. Trimming removed 5 bases at V and 0 bases at J, with 10 bases between. In DNA, the CDR3 is TGTGCCAGCAGCCTCCAGGGGATGAACACTGAAGCTTTCTTT. Its protein is CASSLQGMNTEAFF. The full variable domain, completed using reference TRBV7-2 and TRBJ1-1, is GAGVSQSPSNKVTEKGKDVELRCDPISGHTALYWYRQSLGQGLEFLIYFQGNSAPDKSGLPSDRFSAERTGGSVSTLTIQRTQQEDSAVYLCASSLQGMNTEAFFGQGTRLTVV.

The chain recombines TRBV5-1 with TRBJ2-7; 7 nucleotides match TRBD1. CDR3 length: 16 residues. Germline V CDR1 and CDR2: SGHRS, YFSETQ. The trim removed 0 bases at V and 0 bases at J, leaving 6 bases unmatched. The CDR3 here is CASSLEGTVSSYEQYF. Written as DNA, the CDR3 is TGCGCCAGCAGCTTGGAAGGGACAGTCAGCTCCTACGAGCAGTACTTC.

This clone occurred once. The gene calls are TRBV29-1 and TRBJ2-7; 10 bases fit TRBD2. V gave up 7 bases and J gave up 5 bases; unmatched junction bases: 14. This CDR3 comprises 15 residues. Germline V gene sequence: CDR1 SQVTM, CDR2 ANQGSEA. This CDR3 reads CSARLAGLPPNEQYF. DNA for the CDR3: TGCAGCGCCCGACTAGCGGGCTTACCCCCTAACGAGCAGTACTTC.